This T cell receptor (beta chain) was sequenced for a study of early T cells in non-severe SARS-CoV-2 infection. Study-level points and caveats: Clonotype matching in VDJdb favored anti-spike CD8 responses and did not capture private and CD4 specificities.

This clonotype was detected ten times or more. The antigen remains unidentified. The CDR3 runs 13 residues. Looked up from germline, CDR1 is SGHDT and CDR2 is YYEEEE. Trimming cost V 0 bases and J 3 bases, with 7 bases left between them. TCRdb recomputed calls from the 5' RACE reads with MiXCR, one row per CDR3 protein. The sample shows about 98,000 distinct CDR3 sequences, 9.5% to 12% of them seen only once. The TCR comes from an adult who was a healthcare worker with PCR-confirmed SARS-CoV-2 infection or an uninfected control (not recorded which). The sequencing input was whole blood. This chain links TRBV5-6 with TRBJ2-7; unclear D gene. This CDR3 is CASSLGRNYEQYF. CDR3 DNA: TGTGCCAGCAGCTTGGGACGGAACTACGAGCAGTACTTC.